Below are 21 T cell receptor beta chains sequenced from a single sample in a study of T cell responses to AZD1222 COVID-19 vaccine. The repertoire was sequenced with immunoSEQ multiplex PCR; TCRdb's copy has only in-frame clones and lacks some. The table lists about 150,000 clones, 70% to 90% of them singletons. The input for sequencing was peripheral blood, taken on day 0 of AZD1222 vaccination. The receptors originated from an adult in good health.

The chain joins TRBV28 to TRBJ2-1; no reliable D call. In germline, CDR1 is MDHEN, CDR2 SYDVKM. V gave up 2 bases and J gave up 4 bases, with 12 bases separating them. The CDR3 runs 15 residues. CDR3 in amino acids: CASSLNPPLYNEQFF. The CDR3, as DNA: TGTGCCAGCAGTTTAAATCCTCCCCTATACAATGAGCAGTTCTTC.

The rearrangement links TRBV28 to TRBJ1-2; D remains ambiguous. The length of the CDR3 is 12 residues. V shed 3 bases and J shed 5 bases, with 7 bases lying between them. Per germline, CDR1 MDHEN and CDR2 SYDVKM. The CDR3 sequence: CASSFGPYGYTF. CDR3 bases: TGTGCCAGCAGTTTCGGGCCTTATGGCTACACCTTC.

V gene TRBV29-1 combines with J gene TRBJ1-2; a weak D match, TRBD1 (6 bases). V lost 0 bases and J lost 7, with 6 bases in between. The germline CDR1 and CDR2 sequences are SQVTM and ANQGSEA. The CDR3 consists of 11 residues. CDR3 in amino acids: CSVEEQGGYTF. CDR3 DNA: TGCAGCGTTGAAGAACAGGGTGGCTACACCTTC.

The J gene is TRBJ1-1, the V gene TRBV5-1; D gene unclear. Trimming cost V 3 bases and J 4 bases, with 19 bases left between them. In germline, CDR1 is SGHRS, CDR2 YFSETQ. The CDR3 contains 16 residues. Here the CDR3 reads CASSSELALRGTEAFF. The CDR3 DNA follows: TGCGCCAGCAGCTCCGAACTGGCGTTGCGGGGCACTGAAGCTTTCTTT.

The CDR3, as DNA: TGTGCCAGCAGTCCCGGACAGGCCGCTGAAGCTTTCTTT. Residues: CASSPGQAAEAFF. The chain employs TRBV27 and TRBJ1-1; 7 nucleotides line up with TRBD1. The V and J ends lost 5 bases and 6 bases, in that order; junction bases with no gene match: 6. CDR1 is MNHEY and CDR2 is SMNVEV in the germline V gene (reference sequence). This CDR3 spans 13 amino acids.

This sequence joins TRBV28 and TRBJ2-3; 12 positions match TRBD2. This CDR3 spans 19 amino acids. Germline CDR1 reads MDHEN; CDR2 reads SYDVKM. The J segment lost 3 bases and the V segment lost 5 bases, leaving 15 bases of the junction unmatched. CDR3 in amino acids: CASSTRFISGLAGTDTQYF. As DNA, the CDR3 is TGTGCCAGCAGTACTAGGTTCATTTCCGGACTAGCGGGAACAGATACGCAGTATTTT.

This clone is a singleton in its sample. This rearrangement joins TRBV20-1 to TRBJ1-2; 7 bases agree with TRBD1. After removal of 5 bases from V and 9 bases from J, the junction contained 3 bases not matched to a gene. The CDR3 has 10 residues. Germline V gene lookup returns CDR1 DFQATT and CDR2 SNEGSKA (reference sequence). In DNA, the CDR3 is TGCAGTGCTTCCAGGGGGAGCTACACCTTC. Amino acid sequence: CSASRGSYTF.

V usage is TRBV5-8 and J usage is TRBJ2-7; the D gene is possibly TRBD1 (7 bases). CDR3 size: 15 residues. From germline, CDR1 is SGHTS and CDR2 YDEGEE. V lost 3 bases and J lost 2, with 15 bases in between. In DNA form, the CDR3 reads TGTGCCAGCAGCTGGGGGGACAGTCATACCTACGAGCAGTACTTC. Translating it yields CASSWGDSHTYEQYF.

The chain carries TRBV7-6 and TRBJ1-6; tentatively, D is TRBD1 (6 bases). The V end was cut by 1 base, the J end by 10 bases, with 14 bases between. This CDR3 contains 15 residues. Germline CDR1 is SGHVS and CDR2 is FNYEAQ. The CDR3 protein is CASSLGGGVQSPLHF. The CDR3 DNA is TGTGCCAGCAGCTTAGGAGGGGGGGTTCAGTCACCCCTCCACTTT. Full variable domain (outside the CDR3, taken from reference TRBV7-6 and TRBJ1-6): GAGVSQSPRYKVTKRGQDVALRCDPISGHVSLYWYRQALGQGPEFLTYFNYEAQQDKSGLPNDRFSAERPEGSISTLTIQRTEQRDSAMYRCASSLGGGVQSPLHFGNGTRLTVT.

The chain uses TRBV7-9 and TRBJ1-3; 7 bases match TRBD1. The CDR3 contains 15 residues. The germline CDR1 and CDR2 sequences are SEHNR and FQNEAQ (reference sequence). V lost 5 bases, J lost 6 bases, and 10 bases stayed unmatched. The CDR3 nucleotides are TGTGCCAGCAGCCTTTTTCGGGACAGAGTAAACACCATATATTTT. The encoded protein is CASSLFRDRVNTIYF.

The V gene is TRBV12-1, the J gene TRBJ1-6; the D call TRBD1 from the table was never checked on the DNA. TRBV12-1 is flagged as a pseudogene. CDR3 length: 16 residues. CDR3 nucleotides: TGTGCCAGCAGCCGCAGAGACAGAACCTATAATTCACCCCTCCACTTT. This gives the protein CASSRRDRTYNSPLHF.

The chain carries TRBV5-1 and TRBJ2-5; 8 bases line up with TRBD1. Germline values: CDR1 SGHRS, CDR2 YFSETQ. J gave up 5 bases and V 3 bases, and 9 bases lay outside the gene matches. The CDR3 sequence is 15 residues long. The CDR3 sequence: CASSSSRTGRETQYF. CDR3 coding DNA: TGCGCCAGCAGCTCATCACGGACAGGGCGTGAGACCCAGTACTTC.

The rearrangement links TRBV29-1 to TRBJ2-1; perhaps TRBD1 as D (5 bases). The V gene's germline CDR1 is SQVTM and CDR2 ANQGSEA. Trimming left V 3 bases short and J 0 bases short, with 15 bases between. The CDR3 spans 16 residues. In DNA, the CDR3 is TGCAGCGTTGAGATACGGACACCTACCTCCTACAATGAGCAGTTCTTC. It specifies CSVEIRTPTSYNEQFF.

V and J are TRBV11-2 and TRBJ2-3, with D possibly being TRBD1 (5 bases). CDR1 SGHAT and CDR2 FQNNGV come from the germline V gene. The CDR3 runs to 15 residues. The ends were cut back, 1 base at V and 0 bases at J, with 8 bases in the middle. CDR3 protein: CASSLVGHSTDTQYF. As DNA, the CDR3 is TGTGCCAGCAGCTTAGTCGGACACAGCACAGATACGCAGTATTTT.

Written as DNA, the CDR3 is TGTGCCAGCAGTGAAGCTCGGGGGCCTGCTTTCTTT. Translation: CASSEARGPAFF. The chain recombines TRBV6-1 with TRBJ1-1; TRBD1 is a possible D gene (6 bases). This CDR3 spans 12 amino acids. Germline lookup yields CDR1 MNHNS and CDR2 SASEGT. Trimming stripped 0 bases from V and 11 bases from J, with 10 bases between.

The chain joins TRBV5-5 to TRBJ1-1; no reliable D call. The V gene lost 4 bases and the J gene lost 4 bases, with 11 bases spanning the gap. The germline V gene has CDR1 SGHKS and CDR2 YYEKEE (reference sequence). This CDR3 has 13 amino acids. The DNA of the CDR3 is TGTGCCAGCAGCAGGGATCAAGGCACTGAAGCTTTCTTT. Its protein product is CASSRDQGTEAFF.

This chain connects TRBV6-4 to TRBJ2-6; TRBD1 matches at 8 bases. The germline V gene encodes CDR1 MRHNA and CDR2 SNTAGT. The CDR3 has 19 amino acids. With 6 bases clipped from V and 1 base from J, the junction kept 14 bases outside the gene matches. CDR3: CASSLYAGQVRSGANVLTF. In DNA, the CDR3 is TGTGCCAGCAGCCTCTATGCGGGACAGGTTCGATCTGGGGCCAACGTCCTGACTTTC.

The V gene is TRBV29-1, the J gene TRBJ1-4; D uncertain. The CDR3 is 13 residues long. Trimming shortened V by 2 bases and J by 2 bases, and 6 bases separated the two germline ends. Germline V gene lookup returns CDR1 SQVTM and CDR2 ANQGSEA. CDR3 sequence reads: CSVETETNEKLFF. CDR3 in DNA: TGCAGCGTTGAAACGGAGACTAATGAAAAACTGTTTTTT.

The V call is TRBV5-6, the J call TRBJ2-1, with D perhaps matching TRBD2 (7 bases). CDR3 length: 17 residues. V was shortened by 4 bases and J by 4 bases, with 21 bases between the two germline ends. Germline V gene data show CDR1 as SGHDT and CDR2 as YYEEEE. The CDR3 nucleotides are TGTGCCAGCAGCGGCCCCGAGTTAGGGGGGGGATACAATGAGCAGTTCTTC. Translating gives CASSGPELGGGYNEQFF.

The V gene is TRBV7-9, the J gene TRBJ1-2; D remains unclear. Per the germline V gene, CDR1 is SEHNR and CDR2 is FQNEAQ (reference sequence). The ends were cut back, 7 bases at V and 4 bases at J, with 19 bases in the middle. The CDR3 sequence is 15 residues long. The CDR3 nucleotides are TGTGCCAGCATCGATATAGAGGGAAAAAGCTATGGCTACACCTTC. Its protein is CASIDIEGKSYGYTF.

The CDR3 reads CASSLRQGAPEAFF. The CDR3 nucleotides are TGCGCCAGCAGCTTACGTCAGGGGGCCCCTGAAGCTTTCTTT. The chain recombines TRBV4-1 with TRBJ1-1; 8 positions agree with TRBD1. Germline CDR1 and CDR2: MGHRA and YSYEKL. After removal of 5 bases from V and 6 bases from J, the junction contained 8 bases not matched to a gene. The CDR3 consists of 14 residues.